A single sample gave rise to the 24 T cell receptor beta chains below, sequenced in a study of T cell responses to AZD1222 COVID-19 vaccine. Profiled with immunoSEQ multiplex PCR; TCRdb holds only in-frame clones, not every one. Of approximately 80,000 clones listed, approximately 88% are singletons. The sequencing used peripheral blood, collected on day 0 of MenACWY control vaccination. The origin of the receptors is an adult in good health.

The chain combines TRBV19 with TRBJ2-2, with 11 bases fitting TRBD2. Losses at the gene ends were 6 bases for V and 8 bases for J; bases not matched to a gene: 5. The CDR3 contains 14 residues. Germline CDR1 reads LNHDA; CDR2 reads SQIVND (reference sequence). The CDR3, as DNA: TGTGCCAGTAGGATGACTAGCGGGGTTGGGGAGCTGTTTTTT. This sequence encodes CASRMTSGVGELFF.

The rearrangement links TRBV19 to TRBJ1-2; 9 bases agree with TRBD1. Germline loops: CDR1 LNHDA, CDR2 SQIVND (reference sequence). V shed 5 bases, J shed 4 bases, and the junction held 8 bases outside the gene matches. CDR3 length equals 15 residues. CDR3 nucleotide sequence: TGTGCCAGTAGTCCCGGGACAGGGCCGATCTATGGCTACACCTTC. Translated: CASSPGTGPIYGYTF.

This chain uses TRBV5-4 with TRBJ2-1; 8 bases match TRBD2. Looked up from germline, CDR1 is SGHNT and CDR2 is YYREEE (reference sequence). CDR3 length: 13 residues. Trimming removed 4 bases from V and 10 bases from J; junction bases left unmatched: 7. CDR3 region: CASSPPTSAEQFF. The DNA of the CDR3 is TGTGCCAGCAGCCCGCCGACTAGCGCAGAGCAGTTCTTC. Using reference TRBV5-4 and TRBJ2-1 for the parts outside the CDR3, the full variable domain is ETGVTQSPTHLIKTRGQQVTLRCSSQSGHNTVSWYQQALGQGPQFIFQYYREEENGRGNFPPRFSGLQFPNYSSELNVNALELDDSALYLCASSPPTSAEQFFGPGTRLTVL.

The rearrangement joins TRBV5-1 to TRBJ1-6; 8 positions agree with TRBD1. This CDR3 comprises 16 residues. Germline V lookup: CDR1 SGHRS, CDR2 YFSETQ. With 0 bases clipped from V and 9 bases from J, the junction kept 8 bases outside the gene matches. CDR3 sequence: CASSLGPGQEGSPLHF. The CDR3 bases are TGCGCCAGCAGCTTGGGACCGGGACAGGAAGGTTCACCCCTCCACTTT.

V is TRBV6-6 and J is TRBJ2-7; the match to TRBD1 covers 10 bases. CDR1 and CDR2 (germline): MNHNY, SVGAGI (reference sequence). V was clipped by 6 bases and J by 3 bases; unmatched bases: 8. The CDR3 runs to 15 residues. Written as DNA, the CDR3 is TGTGCCAGCAGCCCACCTGGACAGGGGGGCTACGAGCAGTACTTC. Its translation is CASSPPGQGGYEQYF.

A single count supports this clone. The chain combines TRBV6-5 with TRBJ1-2; 9 bases map to TRBD1. With 4 bases clipped from V and 5 bases from J, the junction kept 5 bases outside the gene matches. Germline V gives CDR1 MNHEY, CDR2 SVGAGI. The CDR3 spans 14 residues. For the CDR3, the DNA is TGTGCCAGCAGTTTTAGACAGGGGGGGTATGGCTACACCTTC. Protein product: CASSFRQGGYGYTF.

The chain employs TRBV6-2 or TRBV6-3 and TRBJ1-6; no clear D. This CDR3 has 16 amino acids. Germline V gene sequence: CDR1 MNHEY, CDR2 SVGEGT. V lost 0 bases and J 7 bases, leaving 13 bases between the germline ends. The CDR3 sequence is CASSYSVGSRNSPLHF. The CDR3 DNA follows: TGTGCCAGCAGTTACTCGGTAGGGTCGAGAAATTCACCCCTCCACTTT.

The rearrangement uses TRBV5-6 and TRBJ2-3; TRBD1 might be the D (6 bases). V gave up 4 bases and J gave up 2 bases, with 14 bases separating them. The CDR3 consists of 15 residues. Germline values: CDR1 SGHDT, CDR2 YYEEEE. As DNA, the CDR3 is TGTGCCAGCAGCCTACAGGGAGAACTCACAGATACGCAGTATTTT. Its protein product is CASSLQGELTDTQYF. Based on the CDR3 plus reference TRBV5-6 and TRBJ2-3, the full variable domain is DAGVTQSPTHLIKTRGQQVTLRCSPKSGHDTVSWYQQALGQGPQFIFQYYEEEERQRGNFPDRFSGHQFPNYSSELNVNALLLGDSALYLCASSLQGELTDTQYFGPGTRLTVL.

The chain uses TRBV7-2 and TRBJ2-1, with TRBD2 matching 12 bases. CDR3 length: 13 amino acids. The J segment lost 10 bases and the V segment lost 6 bases, leaving 4 bases of the junction unmatched. The germline V gene encodes CDR1 SGHTA and CDR2 FQGNSA. CDR3 region: CASRGGLAGEQFF. The DNA for the CDR3 is TGTGCCAGCAGGGGGGGACTAGCGGGCGAGCAGTTCTTC.

This chain connects TRBV2 to TRBJ2-5, with TRBD2 matching over 9 bases. This CDR3 has 15 amino acids. The germline CDR1 and CDR2 sequences are SNHLY and FYNNEI. V trimming: 6 bases; J trimming: 4 bases; junction bases outside the gene matches: 9. The CDR3, as DNA: TGTGCCAGCAGCTCCTCTAGCGGGGAGGCAGAGACCCAGTACTTC. Its protein product is CASSSSSGEAETQYF.

This clone was found once. The J gene is TRBJ2-7, the V gene TRBV29-1; 7 nucleotides align to TRBD1. Germline V gene sequence: CDR1 SQVTM, CDR2 ANQGSEA. CDR3 length: 14 amino acids. After removal of 7 bases from V and 3 bases from J, the junction contained 12 bases not matched to a gene. The CDR3 region has the DNA TGCAGCGGCAGAAACGGGCCAGGGGGCTACGAGCAGTACTTC. This sequence encodes CSGRNGPGGYEQYF.

The chain has TRBV30 and TRBJ1-3; perhaps TRBD1 as D (5 bases). The CDR3 is 16 residues long. Germline values: CDR1 GTSNPN, CDR2 SVGIG (reference sequence). V was pared by 0 bases and J by 2 bases, with 14 bases between. In DNA, the CDR3 is TGTGCCTGGAGTGTAGGAGGGGCGAACACTGGAAACACCATATATTTT. Translating it yields CAWSVGGANTGNTIYF.

The chain joins TRBV12-3 or TRBV12-4 to TRBJ2-6, with no clear D. V was cut by 5 bases and J by 10 bases, with 9 bases left in between. The CDR3 extends over 12 amino acids. The CDR3 DNA sequence: TGTGCCAGCAGTCCCAAAAAGAACGTCCTGACTTTC. Encoded protein: CASSPKKNVLTF.

The V and J genes are TRBV5-1 and TRBJ1-4; TRBD1 is a possible D gene (6 bases). V dropped 0 bases and J dropped 8 bases, with 11 bases sitting between them. CDR1 and CDR2 (germline): SGHRS, YFSETQ. The CDR3 covers 14 residues. CDR3 coding DNA: TGCGCCAGCAGCTTGGGAACAGGGTTGGAAAAACTGTTTTTT. Translation gives CASSLGTGLEKLFF. The full variable domain, in which reference TRBV5-1 and TRBJ1-4 provide the parts outside the CDR3, is KAGVTQTPRYLIKTRGQQVTLSCSPISGHRSVSWYQQTPGQGLQFLFEYFSETQRNKGNFPGRFSGRQFSNSRSEMNVSTLELGDSALYLCASSLGTGLEKLFFGSGTQLSVL.

This clone was recorded once. V is TRBV2 and J is TRBJ2-5; D may be TRBD2 (7 bases). Germline CDR1 SNHLY, CDR2 FYNNEI. V was cut by 8 bases and J by 5 bases, with 21 bases left in between. There are 15 residues in the CDR3. The CDR3: CASSGARGASETQYF. The CDR3 DNA is TGTGCCAGCTCCGGCGCACGGGGGGCGTCGGAGACCCAGTACTTC.

This chain links TRBV7-3 with TRBJ1-1; 7 nucleotides match TRBD1. V trimming: 2 bases; J trimming: 5 bases; junction bases outside the gene matches: 5. There are 14 residues in the CDR3. Germline assignment: CDR1 SGHTA and CDR2 FQGTGA. The CDR3 coding sequence is TGTGCCAGCAGCTTACGTCAGGGGGATACTGAAGCTTTCTTT. Amino acid sequence: CASSLRQGDTEAFF.

The chain combines TRBV18 with TRBJ1-5; 11 bases match TRBD1. This CDR3 has 17 amino acids. CDR1 KGHSH and CDR2 LQKENI come from the germline V gene. J gave up 4 bases and V 3 bases, and 8 bases lay outside the gene matches. The CDR3, as DNA: TGTGCCAGCTCACCGCTTGGGACAGGGGGATCGAATCAGCCCCAGCATTTT. Amino acid sequence: CASSPLGTGGSNQPQHF.

J is TRBJ2-7 and V is TRBV19, with TRBD2 as a possible D gene (5 bases). The CDR3 consists of 15 residues. The germline V and J ends were trimmed by 3 bases and 6 bases, with 18 bases remaining between them. Germline lookup yields CDR1 LNHDA and CDR2 SQIVND (reference sequence). In DNA form, the CDR3 reads TGTGCCAGTAGTATTGGAGGACCCTACGTGGCCGAGCAGTACTTC. Encoded protein: CASSIGGPYVAEQYF. Looking up the rest from reference TRBV19 and TRBJ2-7 gives the full variable domain: DGGITQSPKYLFRKEGQNVTLSCEQNLNHDAMYWYRQDPGQGLRLIYYSQIVNDFQKGDIAEGYSVSREKKESFPLTVTSAQKNPTAFYLCASSIGGPYVAEQYFGPGTRLTVT.

The chain combines TRBV5-6 with TRBJ1-6; no clear D. This CDR3 comprises 14 residues. Trimming took 5 bases from V and 6 from J, leaving 12 bases between them. Germline CDR1 and CDR2: SGHDT and YYEEEE. This CDR3 is CASSGRSINSPLHF. Written as DNA, the CDR3 is TGTGCCAGCAGTGGACGGAGCATTAATTCACCCCTCCACTTT.

This rearrangement joins TRBV5-5 to TRBJ1-4; TRBD1 is a possible D gene (5 bases). Trimming took off 3 bases at V and 4 bases at J, with 13 bases between the two ends. Looked up from germline, CDR1 is SGHKS and CDR2 is YYEKEE (reference sequence). The CDR3 contains 15 residues. The CDR3 reads CASSSLMGDNEKLFF. The CDR3 DNA follows: TGTGCCAGCAGCTCTCTTATGGGGGATAATGAAAAACTGTTTTTT.

The CDR3 reads CASSQDWIGGLNTGELFF. In DNA, the CDR3 is TGTGCCAGCAGCCAAGATTGGATCGGGGGGCTTAACACCGGGGAGCTGTTTTTT. This rearrangement joins TRBV3-1 (or the pseudogene TRBV3-2) to TRBJ2-2; a weak D match, TRBD2 (7 bases). The CDR3 spans 18 residues. With 0 bases removed from V and 2 bases from J, the gap between germline ends came to 16 bases. Germline loops: CDR1 LGHDT, CDR2 YNNKEL (reference sequence).

The V and J genes are TRBV7-3 and TRBJ2-1, with a possible D match to TRBD1 (6 bases). Trimming took off 4 bases at V and 4 bases at J, with 11 bases between the two ends. Germline values: CDR1 SGHTA, CDR2 FQGTGA. The CDR3 covers 14 residues. The CDR3 region has the DNA TGTGCCAGCAGCTCTGGTGGACAGTACAATGAGCAGTTCTTC. Its protein product is CASSSGGQYNEQFF.

This clone was seen a few times. CDR3 region: CASSQGDNYGYTF. The CDR3 DNA follows: TGTGCCAGCAGCCAGGGGGATAACTATGGCTACACCTTC. This chain links TRBV9 with TRBJ1-2, with 7 bases aligning to TRBD1. The CDR3 runs to 13 residues. Trimming took 4 bases from V and 1 from J; bases not matched to a gene: 1. Germline CDR1 SGDLS, CDR2 YYNGEE.

J is TRBJ1-1 and V is TRBV5-4; D remains ambiguous. The V gene lost 1 base and the J gene lost 1 base, with 5 bases spanning the gap. The germline V gene encodes CDR1 SGHNT and CDR2 YYREEE (reference sequence). CDR3 length: 13 amino acids. The CDR3 nucleotides are TGTGCCAGCAGCTTGCGGGGGAACACTGAAGCTTTCTTT. Amino acid sequence: CASSLRGNTEAFF. The full variable domain, completed using reference TRBV5-4 and TRBJ1-1, is ETGVTQSPTHLIKTRGQQVTLRCSSQSGHNTVSWYQQALGQGPQFIFQYYREEENGRGNFPPRFSGLQFPNYSSELNVNALELDDSALYLCASSLRGNTEAFFGQGTRLTVV.